The 14 T cell receptor beta chains reported below all come from one sample, sequenced in a study of blood T cell repertoires in COVID-19. The repertoire was sequenced with immunoSEQ multiplex PCR; TCRdb's copy has only in-frame clones and lacks some. Of about 120,000 clones listed, around four fifths are singletons. The sample was peripheral blood. Receptors originate from a man in his fifties or sixties with active or convalescent COVID-19.

This chain joins TRBV5-5 and TRBJ2-7; the D is unclear. Germline V gene data show CDR1 as SGHKS and CDR2 as YYEKEE (reference sequence). This CDR3 spans 12 amino acids. Between the trimmed V and J ends, which lost 4 bases and 3 bases, there was a span of 8 bases. The CDR3 coding sequence is TGTGCCAGCAGCCTCGTCGGCTACGAGCAGTACTTC. This translates into CASSLVGYEQYF.

The chain is built from TRBV14 and TRBJ1-2, with D maybe TRBD1 (6 bases). Trimming stripped 4 bases from V and 4 bases from J, with 13 bases between. This CDR3 region has 14 residues. Germline lookup yields CDR1 SGHDN and CDR2 FVKESK. The CDR3 DNA sequence: TGTGCCAGCAGCCCAGAGTTGACAGGCTATGGCTACACCTTC. Protein sequence: CASSPELTGYGYTF.

This chain connects TRBV15 to TRBJ2-2; TRBD2 is a possible D gene (5 bases). Trimming pared 4 bases from V and 9 bases from J, leaving 12 bases between. This CDR3 contains 13 residues. Germline lookup yields CDR1 LNHNV and CDR2 YYDKDF (reference sequence). In DNA form, the CDR3 reads TGTGCCACCAGCAACGAGAGGGAGAGGGAGCTGTTTTTT. It is translated as CATSNERERELFF.

The gene calls are TRBV28 and TRBJ1-1; D gene uncertain. The germline V gene encodes CDR1 MDHEN and CDR2 SYDVKM. V lost 6 bases and J 1 base, leaving 9 bases between the germline ends. This CDR3 spans 13 amino acids. DNA of the CDR3: TGTGCCAGCAGGTATACAGCGAACACTGAAGCTTTCTTT. Translated, it gives CASRYTANTEAFF.

The gene calls are TRBV11-3 and TRBJ2-7; TRBD1 is a possible D gene (5 bases). Germline CDR1 SGHNT, CDR2 YENEEA. The CDR3 totals 13 residues. Trimming removed 3 bases at V and 1 base at J, with 7 bases between. In DNA form, the CDR3 reads TGTGCCAGCAGCTTCGACAGATCCTACGAGCAGTACTTC. Its protein product is CASSFDRSYEQYF.

The V and J genes are TRBV7-8 and TRBJ2-1, with TRBD1 matching over 8 bases. Germline trimming cut 3 bases from V and 2 bases from J; bases unmatched to any gene: 12. The CDR3 spans 18 residues. CDR1 is SGHVS, CDR2 FQNEAQ, per germline. The CDR3 DNA reads TGTGCCAGCAGCTTTTACCACGCAACAGGGGGAACCTACAATGAGCAGTTCTTC. Translating it yields CASSFYHATGGTYNEQFF.

The rearrangement uses TRBV10-1 and TRBJ2-1; 9 bases fit TRBD2. Germline lookup yields CDR1 WNHNN and CDR2 SYGVQD (reference sequence). J was trimmed by 2 bases and V by 0 bases; bases with no gene match: 5. This CDR3 is 17 amino acids long. This CDR3 is CASSESRCGRAYNEQFF. Here the CDR3 DNA reads TGCGCCAGCAGTGAGTCTAGGTGCGGGAGGGCCTACAATGAGCAGTTCTTC.

The chain couples TRBV28 to TRBJ2-1, with 7 bases identical to TRBD1. V was pared by 4 bases and J by 10 bases, with 13 bases of the junction left unmatched. CDR3 size: 15 residues. Per germline, CDR1 MDHEN and CDR2 SYDVKM. The CDR3 reads CASSSYGQAIGEQFF. The CDR3 DNA reads TGTGCCAGCAGTTCATACGGACAGGCGATAGGGGAGCAGTTCTTC.

This clone occurred a few times. The V and J genes are TRBV5-4 and TRBJ2-5; the D is unclear. The CDR3 consists of 13 residues. Germline V CDR1 and CDR2: SGHNT, YYREEE (reference sequence). V dropped 0 bases and J dropped 2 bases, with 5 bases sitting between them. The CDR3 loop reads CASSLEQQETQYF. The CDR3 bases are TGTGCCAGCAGCTTGGAACAGCAAGAGACCCAGTACTTC.

V is TRBV5-8 and J is TRBJ2-1; no clear D. The length of the CDR3 is 11 residues. Germline V gene data show CDR1 as SGHTS and CDR2 as YDEGEE. With 3 bases removed from V and 9 bases from J, the gap between germline ends came to 7 bases. CDR3: CASSSFFEQFF. In DNA form, the CDR3 reads TGTGCCAGCAGCTCTTTCTTTGAGCAGTTCTTC. Using reference TRBV5-8 and TRBJ2-1 for the parts outside the CDR3, the full variable domain is EAGVTQSPTHLIKTRGQQATLRCSPISGHTSVYWYQQALGLGLQFLLWYDEGEERNRGNFPPRFSGRQFPNYSSELNVNALELEDSALYLCASSSFFEQFFGPGTRLTVL.

This clone came up a few times. J is TRBJ1-2 and V is TRBV5-6; D perhaps matches TRBD1 (6 bases). The germline V and J ends were trimmed by 1 base and 5 bases, with 15 bases remaining between them. Germline V gene lookup returns CDR1 SGHDT and CDR2 YYEEEE. The CDR3 spans 15 residues. The CDR3 nucleotides are TGTGCCAGCAGCTTGCGCCAGGGGTTAGAATATGGCTACACCTTC. Amino acid sequence: CASSLRQGLEYGYTF.

As concerns this clone: The DNA is left out, because the CDR3 cannot be placed on it with certainty; the CDR3 is given as TCRdb lists it. J is TRBJ2-1 and V is TRBV6-1; TRBD1, as called in the table, went unchecked against the DNA. Termini included, the CDR3 measures 12 amino acids. The germline V gene encodes CDR1 MNHNS and CDR2 SASEGT. CDR3 sequence reads: CASSEVGTGAFF.

This chain joins TRBV7-2 and TRBJ2-7; TRBD1 is a possible D gene (5 bases). Germline V gene data show CDR1 as SGHTA and CDR2 as FQGNSA. V lost 2 bases and J 2 bases, leaving 13 bases between the germline ends. The CDR3 contains 15 residues. CDR3 bases: TGTGCCAGCAGCTTAAAGGGGCCGGACCCCTACGAGCAGTACTTC. This codes for CASSLKGPDPYEQYF. Using reference TRBV7-2 and TRBJ2-7 for the parts outside the CDR3, the full variable domain is GAGVSQSPSNKVTEKGKDVELRCDPISGHTALYWYRQSLGQGLEFLIYFQGNSAPDKSGLPSDRFSAERTGGSVSTLTIQRTQQEDSAVYLCASSLKGPDPYEQYFGPGTRLTVT.

The V call is TRBV2, the J call TRBJ1-2; 8 positions agree with TRBD1. Germline V gene data show CDR1 as SNHLY and CDR2 as FYNNEI. The CDR3 runs to 15 residues. J was trimmed by 7 bases and V by 0 bases; bases with no gene match: 7. The CDR3 nucleotides are TGTGCCAGCAGTGAAGCTGCCACAGGGGGTGGTGGCTACACCTTC. Encoded protein: CASSEAATGGGGYTF.